These 3 T cell receptor beta chains were all obtained from the same sample, sequenced in a study of T cell repertoires in cytomegalovirus infection. One entry per CDR3 protein results from TCRdb running MiXCR on the reads. The repertoire holds approximately 990,000 distinct CDR3 sequences, about a third seen once, with roughly 13% in the top ten. Which antigens these TCRs recognize remains unknown. Sample: cultured CD8+ T cells from PBMCs, taken from culture after CMV antigen stimulation. These receptors were obtained from a human donor in good health (CMV status not recorded). Some clones in this sample may be carry-over from other donors' samples.

This clonotype showed up many times. The CDR3 DNA reads TGTGCCAGCAGTTTCATGGCAACTAATGAAAAACTGTTTTTT. It translates to CASSFMATNEKLFF. The chain combines TRBV12-3 or TRBV12-4 with TRBJ1-4; D is undetermined. The V end lost 3 bases, the J end lost 0 bases, and 5 bases lay between the germline ends. The CDR3 consists of 14 residues.

This clonotype was seen ten or more times. J is TRBJ1-2 and V is TRBV7-2; D not certain. The CDR3 runs 12 residues. Germline lookup yields CDR1 SGHTA and CDR2 FQGNSA. The germline V and J ends were trimmed by 4 bases and 7 bases, with 10 bases remaining between them. Written as DNA, the CDR3 is TGTGCCAGCAGCTCTGACTTCGGTGGCTACACCTTC. It specifies CASSSDFGGYTF. Variable domain in full (rest from reference TRBV7-2 and TRBJ1-2): GAGVSQSPSNKVTEKGKDVELRCDPISGHTALYWYRQSLGQGLEFLIYFQGNSAPDKSGLPSDRFSAERTGGSVSTLTIQRTQQEDSAVYLCASSSDFGGYTFGSGTRLTVV.

The V call is TRBV2, the J call TRBJ2-3, with 9 nucleotides matching TRBD2. CDR1 and CDR2 from the germline V gene are SNHLY and FYNNEI. V lost 0 bases to trimming and J lost 0 bases; unmatched junction nucleotides: 4. This CDR3 has 17 amino acids. CDR3 sequence reads: CASSEAQRGVSTDTQYF. The CDR3 nucleotides are TGTGCCAGCAGTGAAGCGCAGCGGGGGGTTAGCACAGATACGCAGTATTTT.